These 27 T cell receptor beta chains originate from one sample sequenced in a study of blood T cell repertoires in COVID-19. Some clones are missing from TCRdb's copy, which holds only in-frame ones; the method was immunoSEQ multiplex PCR. The sample holds about 180,000 clones, more than 85% seen once. Sequencing used peripheral blood. The source of these receptors is a man aged 50 to 60 with acute or convalescent COVID-19.

The chain joins TRBV9 to TRBJ2-7; D possibly corresponds to TRBD1 (7 bases). CDR3 size: 14 residues. V was shortened by 0 bases and J by 5 bases, with 12 bases between the two germline ends. Germline CDR1 and CDR2: SGDLS and YYNGEE. This chain's CDR3 is CASSVGGGGDEQYF. DNA for the CDR3: TGTGCCAGCAGCGTAGGAGGAGGGGGCGACGAGCAGTACTTC.

The rearrangement links TRBV10-3 to TRBJ2-5; 14 positions agree with TRBD2. Germline V gene sequence: CDR1 ENHRY, CDR2 SYGVKD. V lost 8 bases and J lost 5; bases outside the gene matches: 4. There are 14 residues in the CDR3. The CDR3 coding sequence is TGTGCCATCGGGACTAGCGGGGGAGGTGAGACCCAGTACTTC. This sequence encodes CAIGTSGGGETQYF.

This clone showed up just once. The J gene is TRBJ2-1, the V gene TRBV5-1, with TRBD1 identical over 9 bases. There are 14 residues in the CDR3. The germline V gene has CDR1 SGHRS and CDR2 YFSETQ. Trimming at V came to 3 bases and at J to 9 bases, leaving 7 bases not matched to a gene. CDR3 nucleotide sequence: TGCGCCAGCAGCTCGGGACAGGGTTCAAGTGAGCAGTTCTTC. As protein: CASSSGQGSSEQFF. The complete variable domain, with remaining parts taken from reference TRBV5-1 and TRBJ2-1, reads KAGVTQTPRYLIKTRGQQVTLSCSPISGHRSVSWYQQTPGQGLQFLFEYFSETQRNKGNFPGRFSGRQFSNSRSEMNVSTLELGDSALYLCASSSGQGSSEQFFGPGTRLTVL.

The chain has TRBV5-1 and TRBJ2-1, with 8 bases aligning to TRBD2. The germline gives CDR1 SGHRS, CDR2 YFSETQ. The junction had 3 bases not matched to a gene; V was cut back by 4 bases and J by 0 bases. This CDR3 contains 15 residues. For the CDR3, the DNA is TGCGCCAGCAGCCTTGGGACTAGCTCCTACAATGAGCAGTTCTTC. Protein: CASSLGTSSYNEQFF.

The rearrangement uses TRBV19 and TRBJ2-1, with D maybe TRBD1 (6 bases). The CDR3 has 16 residues. Trimming shortened V by 6 bases and J by 4 bases, and 19 bases separated the two germline ends. Germline V gene lookup returns CDR1 LNHDA and CDR2 SQIVND (reference sequence). This chain's CDR3 is CASRGDGRGLYNEQFF. The CDR3 DNA reads TGTGCCAGTAGGGGGGACGGCAGGGGCCTTTACAATGAGCAGTTCTTC.

The chain recombines TRBV5-4 with TRBJ2-1; the D is unclear. The length of the CDR3 is 12 residues. In germline, CDR1 is SGHNT, CDR2 YYREEE (reference sequence). V was cut by 1 base and J by 7 bases, with 6 bases left in between. The CDR3 region has the DNA TGTGCCAGCAGCTTGCGTCCTAATGAGCAGTTCTTC. It encodes CASSLRPNEQFF.

The chain carries TRBV2 and TRBJ1-2; D is undetermined. This CDR3 contains 13 residues. Germline CDR1 is SNHLY and CDR2 is FYNNEI. V was pared by 8 bases and J by 1 base, with 11 bases between. The CDR3 DNA reads as TGTGCCAGCTGGCTGGAGGGTAACTATGGCTACACCTTC. It is translated as CASWLEGNYGYTF.

The chain recombines TRBV11-2 with TRBJ1-1; maybe TRBD1 (5 bases). CDR1 SGHAT and CDR2 FQNNGV come from the germline V gene. Trimming left V 2 bases short and J 2 bases short, with 12 bases between. This CDR3 contains 15 residues. The CDR3 nucleotides read TGTGCCAGCAGCTTATCCCCGGGGGACAACACTGAAGCTTTCTTT. This codes for CASSLSPGDNTEAFF.

This rearrangement joins TRBV11-2 to TRBJ2-7; 9 nucleotides align to TRBD1. CDR1 and CDR2 from the germline V gene are SGHAT and FQNNGV. The V and J ends lost 1 base and 10 bases, in that order; junction bases with no gene match: 5. This CDR3 region has 13 residues. This CDR3 reads CASSLGGQGFQYF. The CDR3 nucleotides read TGTGCCAGCAGCTTAGGAGGACAGGGGTTTCAGTACTTC.

This chain connects TRBV11-2 to TRBJ2-1, with D possibly TRBD2 on 5 matching bases. Germline loops: CDR1 SGHAT, CDR2 FQNNGV. CDR3 length: 19 amino acids. V dropped 1 base and J dropped 3 bases, with 22 bases sitting between them. The CDR3 coding sequence is TGTGCCAGCAGCTTAGGGAGGTCGGGCCTAGCATCCCTCTACAATGAGCAGTTCTTC. Translated: CASSLGRSGLASLYNEQFF.

V gene TRBV18 combines with J gene TRBJ2-2, with TRBD2 matching over 8 bases. CDR3 length: 15 amino acids. J lost 2 bases, V lost 3 bases, and 2 bases had no gene match. CDR1 and CDR2 (germline): KGHSH, LQKENI. CDR3 DNA: TGTGCCAGCTCACCCCGGGAGGGCAACACCGGGGAGCTGTTTTTT. It is translated as CASSPREGNTGELFF.

This clone was seen only a few times. The CDR3 DNA sequence: TGTGCCATCAGGGGGACGGGTCTAGCGGACAATGAGCAGTTCTTC. Residues: CAIRGTGLADNEQFF. This rearrangement joins TRBV10-3 to TRBJ2-1; 7 bases match TRBD2. CDR3 length: 15 amino acids. V dropped 6 bases and J dropped 5; count of bases not matched to a gene: 10. From germline, CDR1 is ENHRY and CDR2 SYGVKD.

The chain couples TRBV29-1 to TRBJ2-1; 11 nucleotides match TRBD2. This CDR3 is 17 amino acids long. Trimming cost V 3 bases and J 0 bases; bases outside gene matches: 7. CDR1 is SQVTM, CDR2 ANQGSEA, per germline. This CDR3 reads CSVDGLAGYSSYNEQFF. The CDR3 DNA is TGCAGCGTTGATGGACTAGCGGGTTATAGCTCCTACAATGAGCAGTTCTTC.

The genes are TRBV18 and TRBJ1-3, with D unresolved. Trimming cost V 0 bases and J 0 bases, with 12 bases left between them. Looked up from germline, CDR1 is KGHSH and CDR2 is LQKENI. The CDR3 runs to 17 residues. CDR3 sequence: CASSPPPGFGSGNTIYF. CDR3 DNA sequence: TGTGCCAGCTCACCACCCCCCGGGTTCGGCTCTGGAAACACCATATATTTT.

This chain joins TRBV27 and TRBJ1-5; 10 bases agree with TRBD1. Germline assignment: CDR1 MNHEY and CDR2 SMNVEV (reference sequence). V lost 5 bases to trimming and J lost 3 bases; unmatched junction nucleotides: 4. The CDR3 runs to 15 residues. CDR3 protein: CASSPDRGPNQPQHF. The DNA for the CDR3 is TGTGCCAGCAGTCCCGACAGGGGGCCCAATCAGCCCCAGCATTTT.

The chain links TRBV19 to TRBJ1-2; D not resolved. Trimming pared 3 bases from V and 2 bases from J, leaving 13 bases between. CDR3 length equals 15 residues. Germline loops: CDR1 LNHDA, CDR2 SQIVND (reference sequence). CDR3 residues: CASSMPARVNYGYTF. CDR3 nucleotides: TGTGCCAGTAGTATGCCTGCGCGGGTAAACTATGGCTACACCTTC.

This rearrangement joins TRBV21-1 to TRBJ1-2; the tabulated D call, TRBD1, remains unverified against the DNA. TRBV21-1 is given as a pseudogene. The CDR3 loop spans 15 amino acids. In DNA form, the CDR3 reads TGTGCCAGCAGCAGAGAGGGACAGGTTTCCTATGGCTACACCTTC. This encodes CASSREGQVSYGYTF.

The CDR3: CASSSGQGGTEAFF. The CDR3, as DNA: TGTGCCAGCAGCTCCGGACAGGGAGGGACTGAAGCTTTCTTT. V usage is TRBV11-3 and J usage is TRBJ1-1; TRBD1 aligns across 8 bases. The CDR3 loop spans 14 amino acids. J gave up 5 bases and V 4 bases, and 6 bases lay outside the gene matches. From germline, CDR1 is SGHNT and CDR2 YENEEA. The full variable domain, in which reference TRBV11-3 and TRBJ1-1 provide the parts outside the CDR3, is EAGVVQSPRYKIIEKKQPVAFWCNPISGHNTLYWYLQNLGQGPELLIRYENEEAVDDSQLPKDRFSAERLKGVDSTLKIQPAELGDSAVYLCASSSGQGGTEAFFGQGTRLTVV.

The rearrangement joins TRBV7-2 to TRBJ1-1, with D perhaps matching TRBD1 (5 bases). The CDR3 covers 13 residues. The V gene lost 5 bases and the J gene lost 5 bases, with 12 bases spanning the gap. Germline CDR1 SGHTA, CDR2 FQGNSA. The CDR3 region is CASSTPGGTEAFF. The CDR3 bases are TGTGCCAGCAGCACCCCTGGGGGGACTGAAGCTTTCTTT.

The chain couples TRBV7-2 to TRBJ1-3, with 7 bases lining up with TRBD1. V gave up 5 bases and J gave up 4 bases; unmatched junction bases: 8. The germline gives CDR1 SGHTA, CDR2 FQGNSA. CDR3 length: 15 residues. For the CDR3, the DNA is TGTGCCAGCAGCGCAGACAGGGTTGTAGGAAACACCATATATTTT. It specifies CASSADRVVGNTIYF.

The rearrangement uses TRBV27 and TRBJ1-3; D is possibly TRBD1 (5 bases). The germline V gene encodes CDR1 MNHEY and CDR2 SMNVEV (reference sequence). The CDR3 length is 15 residues. Between the trimmed V and J ends, which lost 2 bases and 2 bases, there was a span of 10 bases. The CDR3 nucleotides read TGTGCCAGCAGTTTAATGCCAGGGACTGGAAACACCATATATTTT. Protein product: CASSLMPGTGNTIYF.

As for this clone: Different DNA sequences within this sample yield the same CDR3. The chain combines TRBV7-2 with TRBJ2-3; 8 nucleotides align to TRBD2. V trimming: 0 bases; J trimming: 2 bases; junction bases outside the gene matches: 1. CDR1 and CDR2 from the germline V gene are SGHTA and FQGNSA. The CDR3 has 15 amino acids. CDR3 nucleotide sequence: TGTGCCAGCAGCTTAGCAGCGGGAGCCACAGATACGCAGTATTTT. Its translation: CASSLAAGATDTQYF. The full variable domain, with the rest looked up from reference TRBV7-2 and TRBJ2-3, is GAGVSQSPSNKVTEKGKDVELRCDPISGHTALYWYRQSLGQGLEFLIYFQGNSAPDKSGLPSDRFSAERTGGSVSTLTIQRTQQEDSAVYLCASSLAAGATDTQYFGPGTRLTVL.

This clone was found once. The chain uses TRBV27 and TRBJ1-4; D gene ambiguous. The CDR3 is 13 residues long. V was clipped by 6 bases and J by 8 bases, with 13 bases between them. Germline V gene lookup returns CDR1 MNHEY and CDR2 SMNVEV (reference sequence). The CDR3 is CASRPTGYEKLFF. CDR3 sequence (DNA): TGTGCCAGCAGGCCGACGGGTTACGAAAAACTGTTTTTT.

The genes are TRBV6-6 and TRBJ1-2, with 11 bases aligning to TRBD1. Germline V lookup: CDR1 MNHNY, CDR2 SVGAGI (reference sequence). The ends lost 6 bases at V and 6 bases at J; junction bases unmatched: 9. CDR3 length: 15 amino acids. This chain's CDR3 is CASSYLGQGVDGYTF. Here the CDR3 DNA reads TGTGCCAGCAGCTACCTGGGACAGGGGGTGGATGGCTACACCTTC.

The rearrangement links TRBV7-9 to TRBJ2-7; D call uncertain. Germline lookup yields CDR1 SEHNR and CDR2 FQNEAQ (reference sequence). CDR3 length: 15 amino acids. Deletions cut 1 base from V and 3 bases from J, with 13 bases between. CDR3 protein: CASSLGQDKNYEQYF. The DNA for the CDR3 is TGTGCCAGCAGCTTAGGGCAGGATAAGAACTACGAGCAGTACTTC. The full variable domain, completed using reference TRBV7-9 and TRBJ2-7, is DTGVSQNPRHKITKRGQNVTFRCDPISEHNRLYWYRQTLGQGPEFLTYFQNEAQLEKSRLLSDRFSAERPKGSFSTLEIQRTEQGDSAMYLCASSLGQDKNYEQYFGPGTRLTVT.

The rearrangement joins TRBV7-9 to TRBJ2-6; 12 bases agree with TRBD1. V lost 4 bases and J lost 0; bases outside the gene matches: 4. Per the germline V gene, CDR1 is SEHNR and CDR2 is FQNEAQ (reference sequence). The CDR3 runs to 18 residues. The CDR3 sequence: CASSYGTGGLSGANVLTF. The CDR3 nucleotides read TGTGCCAGCAGCTATGGGACAGGGGGCCTCTCTGGGGCCAACGTCCTGACTTTC.

The genes are TRBV2 and TRBJ1-6; a weak D match, TRBD1 (5 bases). The CDR3 contains 15 residues. Deletions cut 7 bases from V and 7 bases from J, with 17 bases between. The germline gives CDR1 SNHLY, CDR2 FYNNEI. The CDR3 spells CASIAGGGNNSPLHF. Here the CDR3 DNA reads TGTGCCAGCATCGCCGGGGGGGGTAACAATTCACCCCTCCACTTT.